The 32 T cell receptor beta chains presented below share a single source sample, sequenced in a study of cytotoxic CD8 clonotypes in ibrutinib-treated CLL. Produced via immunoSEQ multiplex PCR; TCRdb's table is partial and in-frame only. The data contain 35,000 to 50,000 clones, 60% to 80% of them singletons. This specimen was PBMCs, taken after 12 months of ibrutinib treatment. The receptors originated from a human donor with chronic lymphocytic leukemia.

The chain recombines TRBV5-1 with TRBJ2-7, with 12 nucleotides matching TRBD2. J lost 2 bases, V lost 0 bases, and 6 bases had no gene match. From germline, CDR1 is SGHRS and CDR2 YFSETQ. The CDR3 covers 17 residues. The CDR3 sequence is CASSLVGLAGGPYEQYF. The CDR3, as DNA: TGCGCCAGCAGCTTGGTTGGCCTAGCGGGAGGGCCCTACGAGCAGTACTTC.

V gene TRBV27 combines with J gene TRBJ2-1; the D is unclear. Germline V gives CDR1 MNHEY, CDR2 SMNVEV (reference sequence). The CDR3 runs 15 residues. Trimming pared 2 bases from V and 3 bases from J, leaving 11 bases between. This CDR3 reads CASSLEAPRYNEQFF. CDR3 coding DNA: TGTGCCAGCAGTTTAGAGGCCCCCCGCTACAATGAGCAGTTCTTC.

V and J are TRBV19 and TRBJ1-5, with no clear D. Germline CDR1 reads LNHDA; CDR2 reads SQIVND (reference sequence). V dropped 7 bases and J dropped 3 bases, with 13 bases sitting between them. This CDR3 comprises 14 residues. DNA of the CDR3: TGTGCCAGTAAACCCAGGATTGACAATCAGCCCCAGCATTTT. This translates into CASKPRIDNQPQHF.

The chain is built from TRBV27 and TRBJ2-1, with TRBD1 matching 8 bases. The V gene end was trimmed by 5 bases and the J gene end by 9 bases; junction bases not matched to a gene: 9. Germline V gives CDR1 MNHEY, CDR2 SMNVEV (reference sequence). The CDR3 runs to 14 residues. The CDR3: CASSNAGTGLEQFF. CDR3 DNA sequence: TGTGCCAGCAGTAACGCCGGGACAGGCCTTGAGCAGTTCTTC.

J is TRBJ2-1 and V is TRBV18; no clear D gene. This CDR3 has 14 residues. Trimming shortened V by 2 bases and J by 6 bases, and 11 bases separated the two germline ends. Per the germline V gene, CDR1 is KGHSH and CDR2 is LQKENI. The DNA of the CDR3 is TGTGCCAGCTCACCATCCAGAACAAGCAATGAGCAGTTCTTC. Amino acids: CASSPSRTSNEQFF.

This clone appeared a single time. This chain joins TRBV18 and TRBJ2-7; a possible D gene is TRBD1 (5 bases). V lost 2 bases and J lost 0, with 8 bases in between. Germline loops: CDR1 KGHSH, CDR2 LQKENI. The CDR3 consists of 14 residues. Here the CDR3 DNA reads TGTGCCAGCTCACCAGTAGACAGCTCCTACGAGCAGTACTTC. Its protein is CASSPVDSSYEQYF.

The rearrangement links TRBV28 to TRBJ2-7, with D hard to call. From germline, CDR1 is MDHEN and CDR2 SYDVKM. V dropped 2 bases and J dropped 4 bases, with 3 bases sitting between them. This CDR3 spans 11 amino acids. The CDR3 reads CASSLGYEQYF. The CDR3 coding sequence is TGTGCCAGCAGTTTAGGGTACGAGCAGTACTTC. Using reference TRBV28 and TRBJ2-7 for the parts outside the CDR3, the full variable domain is DVKVTQSSRYLVKRTGEKVFLECVQDMDHENMFWYRQDPGLGLRLIYFSYDVKMKEKGDIPEGYSVSREKKERFSLILESASTNQTSMYLCASSLGYEQYFGPGTRLTVT.

The DNA for the CDR3 is TGTGCCAGCAGACCAGGCGGGGGGGGATATACGCAGTATTTT. As protein: CASRPGGGGYTQYF. The V call is TRBV6-5, the J call TRBJ2-3; TRBD2 matches 9 bases. The junction had 8 bases not matched to a gene; V was cut back by 6 bases and J by 7 bases. CDR1 and CDR2 from the germline V gene are MNHEY and SVGAGI. The CDR3 length is 14 residues.

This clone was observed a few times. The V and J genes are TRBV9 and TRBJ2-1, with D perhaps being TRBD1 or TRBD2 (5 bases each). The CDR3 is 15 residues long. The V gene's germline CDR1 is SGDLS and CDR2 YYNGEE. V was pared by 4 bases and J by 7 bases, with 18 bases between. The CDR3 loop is CASSPGTLGANEQFF. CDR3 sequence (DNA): TGTGCCAGCAGCCCCGGGACCCTTGGGGCAAATGAGCAGTTCTTC.

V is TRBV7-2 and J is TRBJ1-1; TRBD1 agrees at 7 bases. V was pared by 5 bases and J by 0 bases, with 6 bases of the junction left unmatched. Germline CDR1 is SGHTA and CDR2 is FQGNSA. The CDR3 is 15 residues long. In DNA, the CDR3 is TGTGCCAGCAGCACAGGGGCGAGGGTGAACACTGAAGCTTTCTTT. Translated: CASSTGARVNTEAFF.

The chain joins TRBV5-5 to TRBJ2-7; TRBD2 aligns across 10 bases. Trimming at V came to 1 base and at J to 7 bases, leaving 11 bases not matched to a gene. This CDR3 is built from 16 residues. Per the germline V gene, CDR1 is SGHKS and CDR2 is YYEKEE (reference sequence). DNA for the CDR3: TGTGCCAGCAGCTTGAGGCTAGCGGGAGTGGTGAGGGAGCAGTACTTC. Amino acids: CASSLRLAGVVREQYF.

The CDR3 nucleotides are TGTGCCAGCAGCGTACAAGCGGGAGGCACCTCCTACGAGCAGTACTTC. Translated: CASSVQAGGTSYEQYF. This chain links TRBV9 with TRBJ2-7, with TRBD2 matching 9 bases. With V trimmed by 1 base and J by 0 bases, 5 bases remained unmatched. The germline V gene encodes CDR1 SGDLS and CDR2 YYNGEE. The CDR3 has 16 amino acids.

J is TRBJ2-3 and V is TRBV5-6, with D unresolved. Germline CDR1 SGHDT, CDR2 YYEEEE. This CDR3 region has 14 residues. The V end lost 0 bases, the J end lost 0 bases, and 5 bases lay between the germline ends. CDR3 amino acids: CASSLDGSTDTQYF. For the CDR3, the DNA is TGTGCCAGCAGCTTGGACGGGAGCACAGATACGCAGTATTTT.

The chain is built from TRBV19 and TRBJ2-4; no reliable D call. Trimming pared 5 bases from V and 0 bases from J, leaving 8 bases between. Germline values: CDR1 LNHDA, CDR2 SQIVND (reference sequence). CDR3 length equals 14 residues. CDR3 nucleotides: TGTGCCAGTAGTCTAAATCCAGCCAAAAACATTCAGTACTTC. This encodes CASSLNPAKNIQYF.

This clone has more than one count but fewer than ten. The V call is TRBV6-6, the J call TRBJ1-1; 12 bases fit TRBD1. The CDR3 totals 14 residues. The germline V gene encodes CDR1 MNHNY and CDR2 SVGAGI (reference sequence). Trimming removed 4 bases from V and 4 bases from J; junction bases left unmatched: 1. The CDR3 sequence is CASSSGQGATEAFF. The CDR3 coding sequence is TGTGCCAGCAGTTCGGGACAGGGGGCCACTGAAGCTTTCTTT.

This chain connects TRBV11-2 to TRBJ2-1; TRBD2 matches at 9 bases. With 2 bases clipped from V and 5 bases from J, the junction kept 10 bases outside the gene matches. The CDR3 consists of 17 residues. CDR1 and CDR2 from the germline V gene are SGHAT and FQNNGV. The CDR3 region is CASSLFMSGRSNNEQFF. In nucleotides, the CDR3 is TGTGCCAGCAGCTTATTTATGAGCGGGAGGTCAAACAATGAGCAGTTCTTC. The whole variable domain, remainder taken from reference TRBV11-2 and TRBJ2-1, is EAGVAQSPRYKIIEKRQSVAFWCNPISGHATLYWYQQILGQGPKLLIQFQNNGVVDDSQLPKDRFSAERLKGVDSTLKIQPAKLEDSAVYLCASSLFMSGRSNNEQFFGPGTRLTVL.

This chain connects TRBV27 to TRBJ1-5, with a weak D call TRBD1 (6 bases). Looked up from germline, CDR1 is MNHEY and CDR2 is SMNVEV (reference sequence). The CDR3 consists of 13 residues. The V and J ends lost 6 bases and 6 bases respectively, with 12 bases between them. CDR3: CASSQGSSQPQHF. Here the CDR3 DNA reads TGTGCCAGCAGCCAGGGGTCTAGTCAGCCCCAGCATTTT.

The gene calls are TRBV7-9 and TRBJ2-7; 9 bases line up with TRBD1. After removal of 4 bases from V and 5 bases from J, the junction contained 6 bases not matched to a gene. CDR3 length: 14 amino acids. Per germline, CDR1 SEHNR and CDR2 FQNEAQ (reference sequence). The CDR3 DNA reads TGTGCCAGCAGCTCACAGGGGGCGATTAACGAGCAGTACTTC. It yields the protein CASSSQGAINEQYF.

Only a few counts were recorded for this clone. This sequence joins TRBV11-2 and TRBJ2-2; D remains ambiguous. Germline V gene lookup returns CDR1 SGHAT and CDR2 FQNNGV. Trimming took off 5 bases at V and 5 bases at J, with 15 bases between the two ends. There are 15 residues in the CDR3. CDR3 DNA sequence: TGTGCCAGCAGCCCAGGAGCCGTTGATACCGGGGAGCTGTTTTTT. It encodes CASSPGAVDTGELFF.

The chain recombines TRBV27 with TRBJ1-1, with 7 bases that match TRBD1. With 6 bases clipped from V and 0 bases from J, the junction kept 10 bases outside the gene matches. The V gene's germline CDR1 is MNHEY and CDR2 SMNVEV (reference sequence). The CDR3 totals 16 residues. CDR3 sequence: CASSSLQGSLNTEAFF. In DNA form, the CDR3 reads TGTGCCAGCAGCTCACTACAGGGGTCACTGAACACTGAAGCTTTCTTT.

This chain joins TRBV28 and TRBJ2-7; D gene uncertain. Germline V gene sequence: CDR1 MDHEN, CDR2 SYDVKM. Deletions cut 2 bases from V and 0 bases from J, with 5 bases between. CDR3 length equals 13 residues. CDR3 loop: CASSLVSSYEQYF. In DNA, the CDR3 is TGTGCCAGCAGTTTAGTCAGCTCCTACGAGCAGTACTTC.

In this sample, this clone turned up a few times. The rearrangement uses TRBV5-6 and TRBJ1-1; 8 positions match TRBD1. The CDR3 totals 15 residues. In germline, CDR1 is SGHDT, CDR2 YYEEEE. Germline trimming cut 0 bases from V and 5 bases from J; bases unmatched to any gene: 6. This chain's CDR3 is CASSLGGQGETEAFF. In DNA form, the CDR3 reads TGTGCCAGCAGCTTGGGCGGACAGGGAGAGACTGAAGCTTTCTTT. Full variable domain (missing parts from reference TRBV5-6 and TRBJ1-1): DAGVTQSPTHLIKTRGQQVTLRCSPKSGHDTVSWYQQALGQGPQFIFQYYEEEERQRGNFPDRFSGHQFPNYSSELNVNALLLGDSALYLCASSLGGQGETEAFFGQGTRLTVV.

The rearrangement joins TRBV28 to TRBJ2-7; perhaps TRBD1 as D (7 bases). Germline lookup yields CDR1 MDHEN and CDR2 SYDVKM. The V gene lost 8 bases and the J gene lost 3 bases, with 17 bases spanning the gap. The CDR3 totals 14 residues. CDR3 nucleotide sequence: TGTGCCAGCCAAGGGGGCGGGACGCTCTACGAGCAGTACTTC. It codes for CASQGGGTLYEQYF. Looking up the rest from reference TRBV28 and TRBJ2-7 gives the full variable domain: DVKVTQSSRYLVKRTGEKVFLECVQDMDHENMFWYRQDPGLGLRLIYFSYDVKMKEKGDIPEGYSVSREKKERFSLILESASTNQTSMYLCASQGGGTLYEQYFGPGTRLTVT.

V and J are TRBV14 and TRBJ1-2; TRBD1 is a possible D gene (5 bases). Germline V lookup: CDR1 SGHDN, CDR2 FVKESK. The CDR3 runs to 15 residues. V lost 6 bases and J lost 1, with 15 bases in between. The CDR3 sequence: CASSPGDSYNYGYTF. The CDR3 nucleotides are TGTGCCAGCAGTCCCGGAGACAGCTATAACTATGGCTACACCTTC. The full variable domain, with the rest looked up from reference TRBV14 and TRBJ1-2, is EAGVTQFPSHSVIEKGQTVTLRCDPISGHDNLYWYRRVMGKEIKFLLHFVKESKQDESGMPNNRFLAERTGGTYSTLKVQPAELEDSGVYFCASSPGDSYNYGYTFGSGTRLTVV.

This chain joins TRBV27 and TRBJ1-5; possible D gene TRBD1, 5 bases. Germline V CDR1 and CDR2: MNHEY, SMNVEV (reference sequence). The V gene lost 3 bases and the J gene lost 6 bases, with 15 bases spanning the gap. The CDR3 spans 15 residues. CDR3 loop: CASSFAGKIGQPQHF. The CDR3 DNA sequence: TGTGCCAGCAGTTTTGCAGGGAAAATTGGTCAGCCCCAGCATTTT.

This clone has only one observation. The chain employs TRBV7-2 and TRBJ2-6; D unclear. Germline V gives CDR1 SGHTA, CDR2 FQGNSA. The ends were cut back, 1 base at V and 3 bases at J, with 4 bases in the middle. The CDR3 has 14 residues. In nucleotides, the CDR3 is TGTGCCAGCAGCTTAGGCCATGGGGCCAACGTCCTGACTTTC. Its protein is CASSLGHGANVLTF.

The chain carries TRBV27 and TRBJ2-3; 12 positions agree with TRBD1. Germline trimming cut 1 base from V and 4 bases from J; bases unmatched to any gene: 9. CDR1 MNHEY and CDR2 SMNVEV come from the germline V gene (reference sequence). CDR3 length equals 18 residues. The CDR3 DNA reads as TGTGCCAGCAGTTTATGGCCCTCAGGGACAGGGGGCGCAGATACGCAGTATTTT. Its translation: CASSLWPSGTGGADTQYF.

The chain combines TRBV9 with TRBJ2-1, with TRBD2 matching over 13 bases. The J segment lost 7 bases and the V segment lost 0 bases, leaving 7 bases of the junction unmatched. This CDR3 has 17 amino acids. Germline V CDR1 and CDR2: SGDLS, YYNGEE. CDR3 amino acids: CASSVAGLAGRGNEQFF. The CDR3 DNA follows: TGTGCCAGCAGCGTAGCGGGACTAGCGGGACGGGGTAATGAGCAGTTCTTC. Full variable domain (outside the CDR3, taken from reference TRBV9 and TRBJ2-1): DSGVTQTPKHLITATGQRVTLRCSPRSGDLSVYWYQQSLDQGLQFLIQYYNGEERAKGNILERFSAQQFPDLHSELNLSSLELGDSALYFCASSVAGLAGRGNEQFFGPGTRLTVL.

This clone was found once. The CDR3 DNA reads as TGCAGCGTTGCGTTAAACACAGGCTACGAGCAGTACTTC. It encodes CSVALNTGYEQYF. The V and J genes are TRBV29-1 and TRBJ2-7; tentative D call: TRBD1 (5 bases). CDR3 size: 13 residues. V was pared by 4 bases and J by 3 bases, with 13 bases between. The germline V gene has CDR1 SQVTM and CDR2 ANQGSEA.

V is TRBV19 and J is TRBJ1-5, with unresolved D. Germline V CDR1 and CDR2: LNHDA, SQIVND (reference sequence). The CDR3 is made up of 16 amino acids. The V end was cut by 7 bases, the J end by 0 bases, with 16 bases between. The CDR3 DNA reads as TGTGCCAGTAACCCAAGGCGGGTAGATAGCAATCAGCCCCAGCATTTT. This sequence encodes CASNPRRVDSNQPQHF.

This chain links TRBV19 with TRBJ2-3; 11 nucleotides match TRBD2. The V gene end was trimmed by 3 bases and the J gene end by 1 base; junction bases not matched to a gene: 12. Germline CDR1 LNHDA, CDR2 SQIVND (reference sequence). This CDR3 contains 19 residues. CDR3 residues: CASSMELAGGFSRTDTQYF. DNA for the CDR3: TGTGCCAGTAGTATGGAGCTAGCGGGAGGATTCTCCCGCACAGATACGCAGTATTTT. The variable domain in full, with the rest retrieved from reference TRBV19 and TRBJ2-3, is DGGITQSPKYLFRKEGQNVTLSCEQNLNHDAMYWYRQDPGQGLRLIYYSQIVNDFQKGDIAEGYSVSREKKESFPLTVTSAQKNPTAFYLCASSMELAGGFSRTDTQYFGPGTRLTVL.

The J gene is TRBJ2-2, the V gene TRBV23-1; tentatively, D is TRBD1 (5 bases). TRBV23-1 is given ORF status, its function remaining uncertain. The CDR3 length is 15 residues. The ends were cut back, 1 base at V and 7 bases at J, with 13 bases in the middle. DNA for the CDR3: TGCGCCAGCAGTCAATTGGGGCGGTGCGACGGGGAGCTGTTTTTT. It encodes CASSQLGRCDGELFF.